These T cell receptor beta chains were read from a single sample in a study of technical replicates of blood from a few donors. Sequencing used immunoSEQ multiplex PCR; TCRdb keeps in-frame clones, though not all of them. The top ten clones hold around 0.28% of a sample with more than 80,000 clones, about 97% of them seen once. Sequencing used T cells isolated from PBMCs. These receptor sequences come from a human donor in good health. CDR3s include the opening cysteine and the closing phenylalanine or tryptophan. The D gene is left open where the match is weak. Expanded clones are given a class, and other clones once, few, many or no size at all.

v_gene	abundance	j_gene	d_gene	CDR3nt	CDR3aa
TRBV19	.	TRBJ1-5	TRBD1	TGTGCCACTGAACCGGGACAGGGGCCTTATAGCAATCAGCCCCAGCATTTT	CATEPGQGPYSNQPQHF
TRBV7-3	.	TRBJ2-7	TRBD2	TGTGCCAGCAGCTCGCTGACTAGCGGGAGTATAAACGAGCAGTACTTC	CASSSLTSGSINEQYF
TRBV19	.	TRBJ1-3	.	TGTGCCAGTAGTAAAGGAGGGGCCAGCTCTGGAAACACCATATATTTT	CASSKGGASSGNTIYF
TRBV4-1	once	TRBJ1-3	.	TGCGCCAGCAGCCCTCGGGGGTCTGGAAACACCATATATTTT	CASSPRGSGNTIYF
TRBV15	.	TRBJ2-7	TRBD2	TGTGCCACCAGCCCTACGGGGGGTGGGGCGGTCGAGCAGTACTTC	CATSPTGGGAVEQYF
TRBV11-3	.	TRBJ2-2	TRBD1	TGTGCCAGCAGCGATATTAGCCGGACAGGTTGGCACGCCGGGGAGCTGTTTTTT	CASSDISRTGWHAGELFF
TRBV6-1	.	TRBJ2-5	.	TGTGCCAGCCCCCTCGGCGGGACGGAGACCCAGTACTTC	CASPLGGTETQYF
TRBV11-1	.	TRBJ1-2	.	TGTGCCAGCAGCTTACGACAGGAGAATGGCTACACCTTC	CASSLRQENGYTF
TRBV2	.	TRBJ2-7	TRBD1	TGTGCCAGCAGTGAGGAAAGGACAGGCGAGCAGTACTTC	CASSEERTGEQYF
TRBV6-6	once	TRBJ1-4	.	TGTGCCAGCAGCCCCCGGGGGAATGAAAAACTGTTTTTT	CASSPRGNEKLFF
TRBV11-2	.	TRBJ1-4	.	TGTGCCAGCAGCTTAGGATTGGAGGGAGAAACTAATGAAAAACTGTTTTTT	CASSLGLEGETNEKLFF
TRBV5-4	.	TRBJ2-7	TRBD1	TGTGCCAGCAGTTCCGGGACAGGGCGGTACGAGCAGTACTTC	CASSSGTGRYEQYF
TRBV5-4	.	TRBJ2-2	TRBD2	TGTGCCAGCAGTCCACCGGGACTAGCGGGAGGGCCTACCGGGGAGCTGTTTTTT	CASSPPGLAGGPTGELFF
TRBV6-5	.	TRBJ1-1	TRBD1	TGTGCCACTTACCGGGCAGGGGGAACTGAAGCTTTCTTT	CATYRAGGTEAFF
TRBV10-1	.	TRBJ2-3	TRBD2	TGCGCCAGCAGTCCGGGACTAGCGGGAGATACGCAGTATTTT	CASSPGLAGDTQYF
TRBV19	.	TRBJ1-4	.	TGTGCCAGTAGATCATTAGGGCAGGGGGAAAAACTGTTTTTT	CASRSLGQGEKLFF
TRBV6-5	.	TRBJ1-5	TRBD1	TGTGCCAGCAGTGCTGGACAGGGTGCAAATCAGCCCCAGCATTTT	CASSAGQGANQPQHF
TRBV9	.	TRBJ2-2	TRBD1	TGTGCCAGCAGCGTATCTAGGCAGGGGGCCGGGGAGCTGTTTTTT	CASSVSRQGAGELFF
TRBV6-5	.	TRBJ2-7	.	TGTGCCAGCAGTGGTCAGGGGTCTTCCTACGAGCAGTACTTC	CASSGQGSSYEQYF
TRBV5-1	.	TRBJ1-1	.	TGCGCCAGCAGCTTGGTACTCGGTTCGGACACTGAAGCTTTCTTT	CASSLVLGSDTEAFF